This T cell receptor beta chain was recovered during a study of T cell responses to AZD1222 COVID-19 vaccine. Some clones are missing from TCRdb's copy, which holds only in-frame ones; the method was immunoSEQ multiplex PCR. The profile shows about 120,000 clones, roughly nine tenths of them singletons. This clone has more than one count but fewer than ten. As yet, its antigen is unknown. Study-level points and caveats: No repertoire was sampled before or during the peak T cell response, only after it.

This specimen consisted of peripheral blood, obtained on day 0 of AZD1222 vaccination. The source is an adult in good health.

The DNA for the CDR3 is TGTGCCAGCAGTGGTAGGGGGTTAGAGCAGTTCTTC. It specifies CASSGRGLEQFF. The chain links TRBV12-3 or TRBV12-4 to TRBJ2-1; tentative D call: TRBD1 (6 bases). V was shortened by 5 bases and J by 10 bases, with 12 bases between the two germline ends. The CDR3 runs 12 residues.